This TCR beta chain was found in a study of CD8+ T cells in alopecia areata. A FACSAria was used to sort CD4+ and CD8+ T cells. These cells came from PBMCs. This clone appeared a few times. The CDR3 runs 14 residues. Between the trimmed V and J ends, which lost 1 base and 4 bases, there was a span of 8 bases. Germline V gene data show CDR1 as MGHRA and CDR2 as YSYEKL. Extracted RNA was reverse transcribed into cDNA, the sequencing template. The repertoire was sequenced with immunoSEQ multiplex PCR; TCRdb's copy has only in-frame clones and lacks some. The sample includes around 190,000 clones, 56% of them seen just once.

Sequenced material: CD8+ T cells sorted from blood. The sequence was obtained from a human donor in good health. The chain carries TRBV4-1 and TRBJ1-3; D is unresolved. The CDR3 protein is CASSQVASGNTIYF. The CDR3 DNA sequence: TGCGCCAGCAGCCAAGTTGCCAGCGGAAACACCATATATTTT.